The 13 T cell receptor beta chains below all came from one sample that was sequenced in a study of identical twins. Each CDR3 protein is one row after TCRdb ran MiXCR on the 5' RACE reads. The profile shows some 660,000 distinct CDR3 sequences, over 8.5% of them singletons. The same specimen was also included in a second study, on yellow fever vaccine responses in identical twins.

The sample taken for sequencing was PBMCs. The source of these receptors is a woman aged 18-29 years in good health.

This clonotype was counted at least ten times. The gene calls are TRBV29-1 and TRBJ2-1; 16 bases are a match to TRBD2. The V and J ends lost 7 bases and 6 bases, in that order; junction bases with no gene match: 9. Per the germline V gene, CDR1 is SQVTM and CDR2 is ANQGSEA. The CDR3 runs to 16 residues. Here the CDR3 reads CSAPGTSGGEFNEQFF. The CDR3 DNA sequence: TGCAGCGCCCCAGGGACTAGCGGGGGGGAATTCAATGAGCAGTTCTTC.

The chain links TRBV6-5 to TRBJ2-7; 11 bases map to TRBD2. Germline values: CDR1 MNHEY, CDR2 SVGAGI. The CDR3 runs to 16 residues. With V trimmed by 4 bases and J by 4 bases, 9 bases remained unmatched. CDR3 sequence: CASSSGSGRAWYEQYF. In nucleotides, the CDR3 is TGTGCCAGCAGTTCGGGTAGCGGGAGGGCCTGGTACGAGCAGTACTTC.

This clonotype was counted once. The CDR3 bases are TGTGCCAGCAGCTTAACACAGAATTCACCCCTCCACTTT. Amino acid sequence: CASSLTQNSPLHF. The chain couples TRBV7-3 to TRBJ1-6; D unresolved. V gave up 0 bases and J gave up 7 bases, with 4 bases separating them. Germline CDR1 reads SGHTA; CDR2 reads FQGTGA. The CDR3 spans 13 residues.

This CDR3 reads CASSQTSGGIYEQYF. For the CDR3, the DNA is TGTGCCAGCAGCCAAACTAGCGGGGGGATCTACGAGCAGTACTTC. The chain joins TRBV7-2 to TRBJ2-7, with 12 bases identical to TRBD2. The trim removed 5 bases at V and 3 bases at J, leaving 5 bases unmatched. The CDR3 spans 15 residues. The germline V gene encodes CDR1 SGHTA and CDR2 FQGNSA.

The chain joins TRBV6-1 to TRBJ2-1; D call uncertain. V lost 6 bases to trimming and J lost 0 bases, with 12 bases between them. This CDR3 region has 15 residues. The V gene's germline CDR1 is MNHNS and CDR2 SASEGT. CDR3 residues: CASSPYKSSYNEQFF. CDR3 nucleotide sequence: TGTGCCAGCAGCCCCTATAAAAGCTCCTACAATGAGCAGTTCTTC.

The chain employs TRBV9 and TRBJ2-3; TRBD1 is a possible D gene (6 bases). Trimming removed 3 bases from V and 2 bases from J, with 13 bases in between. The V gene's germline CDR1 is SGDLS and CDR2 YYNGEE. The CDR3 runs to 15 residues. The CDR3 nucleotides read TGTGCCAGCAGCGGGGTGGGGGCAGTCACAGATACGCAGTATTTT. This gives the protein CASSGVGAVTDTQYF.

The chain recombines TRBV24-1 with TRBJ2-7, with TRBD1 matching over 7 bases. The J segment lost 4 bases and the V segment lost 3 bases, leaving 8 bases of the junction unmatched. The CDR3 sequence is 15 residues long. CDR1 is KGHDR, CDR2 SFDVKD, per germline. CDR3 sequence reads: CATSDRRDSLYEQYF. The CDR3 DNA reads TGTGCCACCAGTGATCGCCGGGACAGCCTTTACGAGCAGTACTTC.

This clonotype was counted only a few times. The rearrangement uses TRBV7-8 and TRBJ1-1, with D possibly being TRBD1 (5 bases). V dropped 3 bases and J dropped 7 bases, with 21 bases sitting between them. Germline V gene lookup returns CDR1 SGHVS and CDR2 FQNEAQ. The CDR3 is made up of 16 amino acids. The CDR3 spells CASSFATGSPQGEAFF. As DNA, the CDR3 is TGTGCCAGCAGCTTTGCTACCGGGTCACCTCAGGGTGAAGCTTTCTTT.

This clonotype was observed a few times. The chain carries TRBV9 and TRBJ2-5, with 10 positions matching TRBD2. With 0 bases clipped from V and 4 bases from J, the junction kept 3 bases outside the gene matches. This CDR3 is built from 15 residues. Germline V gene lookup returns CDR1 SGDLS and CDR2 YYNGEE. The CDR3 sequence: CASSVVASGRETQYF. In DNA form, the CDR3 reads TGTGCCAGCAGCGTAGTGGCTAGCGGGAGAGAGACCCAGTACTTC. Supplemented by reference TRBV9 and TRBJ2-5, the full variable domain reads DSGVTQTPKHLITATGQRVTLRCSPRSGDLSVYWYQQSLDQGLQFLIQYYNGEERAKGNILERFSAQQFPDLHSELNLSSLELGDSALYFCASSVVASGRETQYFGPGTRLLVL.

This rearrangement joins TRBV20-1 to TRBJ1-1, with a weak D call TRBD1 (6 bases). Germline lookup yields CDR1 DFQATT and CDR2 SNEGSKA (reference sequence). Trimming left V 1 base short and J 1 base short, with 10 bases between. The CDR3 runs to 14 residues. CDR3 sequence (DNA): TGCAGTGCTAGAGCTACAGGGTGGAACACTGAAGCTTTCTTT. Encoded protein: CSARATGWNTEAFF.

This clonotype appeared a few times. J is TRBJ2-3 and V is TRBV12-3 or TRBV12-4; D is unresolved. The CDR3 length is 12 residues. V was pared by 6 bases and J by 8 bases, with 12 bases between. This chain's CDR3 is CASRSYSGTQYF. CDR3 sequence (DNA): TGTGCCAGCAGAAGCTATAGTGGTACGCAGTATTTT.

This clonotype was counted at least ten times. V gene TRBV6-5 combines with J gene TRBJ1-1, with TRBD1 as a possible D gene (5 bases). Germline V gives CDR1 MNHEY, CDR2 SVGAGI. V lost 4 bases and J 6 bases, leaving 18 bases between the germline ends. CDR3 size: 15 residues. As DNA, the CDR3 is TGTGCCAGCAGTTCCCAGCTGGGGGGACGTCCTGAAGCTTTCTTT. It codes for CASSSQLGGRPEAFF.

This clonotype was counted only a few times. The V call is TRBV20-1, the J call TRBJ2-7; no reliable D call. Germline loops: CDR1 DFQATT, CDR2 SNEGSKA (reference sequence). V was clipped by 7 bases and J by 0 bases, with 13 bases between them. There are 13 residues in the CDR3. CDR3 nucleotide sequence: TGCAGTGGATACTATACAGTCTCCTACGAGCAGTACTTC. Translation: CSGYYTVSYEQYF.